This section outlines one T cell receptor (beta chain) sequence together with its context. V lost 5 bases, J lost 8 bases, and 6 bases stayed unmatched. CDR1 is MNHNY and CDR2 is SVGAGI in the germline V gene (reference sequence). The CDR3 consists of 14 residues. Here immunoSEQ multiplex PCR was the method, and the copy in TCRdb shows in-frame clones only, minus some. The table includes 150,000 to 200,000 clones, less than 85% detected once. This sample is part of a study of blood T cell repertoires in COVID-19. The chain combines TRBV6-6 with TRBJ1-6, with 7 bases fitting TRBD1. Sequenced: PBMCs or T cells enriched from blood (not recorded which). The receptor's source is a man aged 50 to 60 who had recovered from COVID-19. The CDR3 bases are TGTGCCAGCAGTCCCAGAACAGGGGATTCACCCCTCCACTTT. It specifies CASSPRTGDSPLHF.